This passage covers 21 T cell receptor beta chains from one sample sequenced in a study of blood T cell repertoires in COVID-19. TCRdb's table, derived via immunoSEQ multiplex PCR, lists solely in-frame clones and lacks some. The data show about 150,000 clones, with 60% to 85% seen just once and around 1.7% held by the top ten. The specimen was peripheral blood. The origin of the receptors is an older man with acute or convalescent COVID-19.

The rearrangement links TRBV19 to TRBJ2-7; 11 nucleotides match TRBD1. Per the germline V gene, CDR1 is LNHDA and CDR2 is SQIVND (reference sequence). The CDR3 loop spans 17 amino acids. V shed 2 bases and J 8 bases; nucleotides not matched to a gene: 14. CDR3 DNA: TGTGCCAGTAGTATACCCCCCGGACAGGGGGCAAAGCGACAGCAGTACTTC. Its translation: CASSIPPGQGAKRQQYF.

The gene calls are TRBV19 and TRBJ2-5; 7 nucleotides align to TRBD2. The CDR3 consists of 15 residues. The trim removed 4 bases at V and 5 bases at J, leaving 10 bases unmatched. Germline V gene sequence: CDR1 LNHDA, CDR2 SQIVND (reference sequence). As DNA, the CDR3 is TGTGCCAGTAGTACGGACCGGGGGGAGTTTGAGACCCAGTACTTC. It translates to CASSTDRGEFETQYF.

The rearrangement joins TRBV7-3 to TRBJ2-1; 8 bases map to TRBD2. V lost 5 bases to trimming and J lost 4 bases; unmatched junction nucleotides: 10. The CDR3 runs 16 residues. Germline CDR1 is SGHTA and CDR2 is FQGTGA. This CDR3 is CASSPTLSGAYNEQFF. For the CDR3, the DNA is TGTGCCAGCAGCCCGACCCTTAGCGGGGCTTACAATGAGCAGTTCTTC. Full variable domain (rest looked up from reference TRBV7-3 and TRBJ2-1): GAGVSQTPSNKVTEKGKYVELRCDPISGHTALYWYRQSLGQGPEFLIYFQGTGAADDSGLPNDRFFAVRPEGSVSTLKIQRTERGDSAVYLCASSPTLSGAYNEQFFGPGTRLTVL.

V gene TRBV3-1 (or the pseudogene TRBV3-2) combines with J gene TRBJ1-3, with no clear D. CDR1 is LGHDT and CDR2 is YNNKEL in the germline V gene (reference sequence). Trimming left V 2 bases short and J 0 bases short, with 8 bases between. The CDR3 spans 15 residues. CDR3 in amino acids: CASSQIPNSGNTIYF. In DNA, the CDR3 is TGTGCCAGCAGCCAAATCCCAAACTCTGGAAACACCATATATTTT.

This clone has more than one count but fewer than ten. The V and J genes are TRBV7-9 and TRBJ1-3; no firm D call. CDR1 and CDR2 (germline): SEHNR, FQNEAQ (reference sequence). Trimming cost V 5 bases and J 4 bases, with 6 bases left between them. The CDR3 runs 12 residues. The CDR3 reads CASSPPGNTIYF. As DNA, the CDR3 is TGTGCCAGCAGCCCCCCGGGAAACACCATATATTTT. Supplemented by reference TRBV7-9 and TRBJ1-3, the full variable domain reads DTGVSQNPRHKITKRGQNVTFRCDPISEHNRLYWYRQTLGQGPEFLTYFQNEAQLEKSRLLSDRFSAERPKGSFSTLEIQRTEQGDSAMYLCASSPPGNTIYFGEGSWLTVV.

This sequence joins TRBV3-1 (or the pseudogene TRBV3-2) and TRBJ2-1; D call uncertain. Germline V CDR1 and CDR2: LGHDT, YNNKEL (reference sequence). This CDR3 region has 12 residues. With 2 bases removed from V and 5 bases from J, the gap between germline ends came to 4 bases. The CDR3 sequence: CASSQINNEQFF. The CDR3 region has the DNA TGTGCCAGCAGCCAAATTAACAATGAGCAGTTCTTC.

The chain links TRBV24-1 to TRBJ2-1; D is perhaps TRBD1 (5 bases). From germline, CDR1 is KGHDR and CDR2 SFDVKD. V gave up 3 bases and J gave up 0 bases, with 11 bases separating them. The CDR3 length is 16 residues. The CDR3 region has the DNA TGTGCCACCAGTGATAGGGGCAGGAGCTCCTACAATGAGCAGTTCTTC. Amino acid sequence: CATSDRGRSSYNEQFF.

A few counts support this clone. The CDR3 sequence is CASRPSGGASYNEQFF. The CDR3 region has the DNA TGCGCCAGCAGACCTAGCGGGGGGGCCTCCTACAATGAGCAGTTCTTC. The V and J genes are TRBV5-1 and TRBJ2-1; TRBD2 aligns across 12 bases. The V gene end was trimmed by 5 bases and the J gene end by 0 bases; junction bases not matched to a gene: 3. This CDR3 has 16 amino acids. The germline V gene encodes CDR1 SGHRS and CDR2 YFSETQ.

This chain connects TRBV19 to TRBJ1-5; 10 nucleotides line up with TRBD1. Per the germline V gene, CDR1 is LNHDA and CDR2 is SQIVND (reference sequence). The CDR3 has 14 residues. J lost 7 bases, V lost 8 bases, and 8 bases had no gene match. CDR3 sequence reads: CASSPGQGSQPQHF. The CDR3 nucleotides read TGTGCCAGTTCCCCGGGACAGGGGAGCCAGCCCCAGCATTTT.

In this sample, this clone turned up a few times. The chain is built from TRBV7-2 and TRBJ1-6; 7 bases line up with TRBD1. Germline V gives CDR1 SGHTA, CDR2 FQGNSA. V was clipped by 0 bases and J by 11 bases; unmatched bases: 1. The CDR3 runs 13 residues. The CDR3 reads CASSLADRTPLHF. Written as DNA, the CDR3 is TGTGCCAGCAGCTTAGCGGACAGGACACCCCTCCACTTT.

The chain employs TRBV5-1 and TRBJ2-7; perhaps TRBD2 as D (6 bases). There are 15 residues in the CDR3. V dropped 4 bases and J dropped 0 bases, with 14 bases sitting between them. Germline V gene sequence: CDR1 SGHRS, CDR2 YFSETQ. The CDR3 nucleotides are TGCGCCAGCAGCCCCGGGGACGGGAGCTCCTACGAGCAGTACGTC. Translated, it gives CASSPGDGSSYEQYV.

The chain has TRBV20-1 and TRBJ1-5; D gene ambiguous. CDR1 is DFQATT, CDR2 SNEGSKA, per germline (reference sequence). This CDR3 has 11 amino acids. V lost 1 base, J lost 6 bases, and 4 bases lay in between. Here the CDR3 reads CSARAGQPQHF. The CDR3 nucleotides are TGCAGTGCTAGAGCGGGTCAGCCCCAGCATTTT.

The chain has TRBV18 and TRBJ1-5; a possible D gene is TRBD1 (6 bases). The CDR3 loop spans 13 amino acids. CDR1 and CDR2 from the germline V gene are KGHSH and LQKENI. Trimming shortened V by 3 bases and J by 5 bases, and 8 bases separated the two germline ends. The CDR3 loop is CASSPDSYQPQHF. The DNA of the CDR3 is TGTGCCAGCTCACCGGACAGCTATCAGCCCCAGCATTTT. Looking up the rest from reference TRBV18 and TRBJ1-5 gives the full variable domain: NAGVMQNPRHLVRRRGQEARLRCSPMKGHSHVYWYRQLPEEGLKFMVYLQKENIIDESGMPKERFSAEFPKEGPSILRIQQVVRGDSAAYFCASSPDSYQPQHFGDGTRLSIL.

For this clone: The same CDR3 arises from other DNA sequences in this sample as well. This chain uses TRBV18 with TRBJ1-5; 7 bases map to TRBD1. Germline CDR1 and CDR2: KGHSH and LQKENI. The ends lost 3 bases at V and 1 base at J; junction bases unmatched: 0. The CDR3 sequence is 14 residues long. The CDR3 sequence: CASSPGQSNQPQHF. The DNA for the CDR3 is TGTGCCAGCTCACCGGGACAGAGCAATCAGCCCCAGCATTTT.

This clone was detected only a few times. This chain links TRBV6-1 with TRBJ1-2, with 8 bases lining up with TRBD1. The CDR3 totals 16 residues. Germline V gives CDR1 MNHNS, CDR2 SASEGT. The ends lost 4 bases at V and 1 base at J; junction bases unmatched: 8. CDR3 DNA sequence: TGTGCCAGCAGTGGGACCGGGACAGGACGTAACTATGGCTACACCTTC. Protein product: CASSGTGTGRNYGYTF.

The gene calls are TRBV7-2 and TRBJ2-4; D remains ambiguous. The CDR3 is 14 amino acids. Per the germline V gene, CDR1 is SGHTA and CDR2 is FQGNSA. V was pared by 2 bases and J by 4 bases, with 9 bases between. CDR3: CASSLSQAKNIQYF. The CDR3 DNA follows: TGTGCCAGCAGCTTAAGCCAGGCTAAAAACATTCAGTACTTC.

The chain joins TRBV15 to TRBJ1-4, with D possibly matching TRBD1 (6 bases). CDR1 and CDR2 from the germline V gene are LNHNV and YYDKDF (reference sequence). V was trimmed by 4 bases and J by 7 bases, leaving 19 bases between them. This CDR3 contains 16 residues. The CDR3 region is CATSTAGEARGEKLFF. The CDR3 coding sequence is TGTGCCACCAGCACTGCAGGGGAAGCTAGGGGTGAAAAACTGTTTTTT.

J is TRBJ2-3 and V is TRBV20-1; 8 nucleotides line up with TRBD2. This CDR3 spans 15 amino acids. The ends lost 3 bases at V and 8 bases at J; junction bases unmatched: 13. Germline V gene sequence: CDR1 DFQATT, CDR2 SNEGSKA (reference sequence). The CDR3 here is CSASKWTSQEGTQYF. CDR3 sequence (DNA): TGCAGTGCTAGTAAATGGACTAGCCAAGAAGGTACGCAGTATTTT.

This clone appeared once. The chain uses TRBV13 and TRBJ2-6, with TRBD2 as a possible D gene (5 bases). The germline gives CDR1 PRHDT, CDR2 FYEKMQ (reference sequence). There are 15 residues in the CDR3. V shed 2 bases and J shed 3 bases, with 8 bases lying between them. The DNA for the CDR3 is TGTGCCAGCAGCTTACGGGGTAGTGGGGCCAACGTCCTGACTTTC. Its translation: CASSLRGSGANVLTF.

The rearrangement uses TRBV3-1 (or the pseudogene TRBV3-2) and TRBJ2-5; perhaps TRBD2 as D (5 bases). The CDR3 consists of 13 residues. V dropped 4 bases and J dropped 2 bases, with 8 bases sitting between them. CDR1 is LGHDT, CDR2 YNNKEL, per germline (reference sequence). The CDR3 DNA is TGTGCCAGCAGCCCACGAGGGCAAGAGACCCAGTACTTC. Translated: CASSPRGQETQYF.

The sample holds one count of this clone. This rearrangement joins TRBV6-2 or TRBV6-3 to TRBJ2-7; perhaps TRBD1 as D (6 bases). V lost 2 bases and J lost 5, with 13 bases in between. Germline assignment: CDR1 MNHEY and CDR2 SVGEGT. This CDR3 comprises 14 residues. The CDR3 is CASSYEQGIDEQYF. DNA for the CDR3: TGTGCCAGCAGTTACGAACAGGGAATAGACGAGCAGTACTTC.